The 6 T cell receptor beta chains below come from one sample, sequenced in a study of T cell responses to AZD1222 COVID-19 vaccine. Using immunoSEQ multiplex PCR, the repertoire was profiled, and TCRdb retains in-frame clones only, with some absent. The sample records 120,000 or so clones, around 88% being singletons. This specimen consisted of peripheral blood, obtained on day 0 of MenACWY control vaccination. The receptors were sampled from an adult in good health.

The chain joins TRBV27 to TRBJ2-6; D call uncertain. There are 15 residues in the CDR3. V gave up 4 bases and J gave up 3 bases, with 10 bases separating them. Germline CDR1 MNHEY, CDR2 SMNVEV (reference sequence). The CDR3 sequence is CASSSPRDGANVLTF. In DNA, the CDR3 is TGTGCCAGCAGTTCCCCTAGAGATGGGGCCAACGTCCTGACTTTC.

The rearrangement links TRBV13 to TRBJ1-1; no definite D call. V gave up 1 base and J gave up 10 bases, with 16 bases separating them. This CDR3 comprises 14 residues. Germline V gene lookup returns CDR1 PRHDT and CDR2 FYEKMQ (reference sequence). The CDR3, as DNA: TGTGCCAGCAGCTTAGAAGGCGGTCCCTCTGGAGCTTTCTTT. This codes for CASSLEGGPSGAFF.

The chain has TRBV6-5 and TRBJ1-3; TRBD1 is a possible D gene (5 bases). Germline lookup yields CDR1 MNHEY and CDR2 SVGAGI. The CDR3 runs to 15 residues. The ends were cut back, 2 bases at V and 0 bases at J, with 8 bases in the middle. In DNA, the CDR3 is TGTGCCAGCAGTTACGGGGGGTACTCTGGAAACACCATATATTTT. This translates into CASSYGGYSGNTIYF.

The DNA for the CDR3 is TGTGCCAGCAGCCTATGGGGGACCTACGAGCAGTACTTC. It yields the protein CASSLWGTYEQYF. The chain couples TRBV7-9 to TRBJ2-7; tentatively, D is TRBD1 or TRBD2 (5 bases each). CDR1 is SEHNR and CDR2 is FQNEAQ in the germline V gene (reference sequence). The CDR3 runs 13 residues. V lost 5 bases and J lost 2, with 10 bases in between.

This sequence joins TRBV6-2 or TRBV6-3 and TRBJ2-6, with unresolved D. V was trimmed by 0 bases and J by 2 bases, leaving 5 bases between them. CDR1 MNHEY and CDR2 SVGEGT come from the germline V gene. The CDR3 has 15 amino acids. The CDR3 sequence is CASSYSSTGANVLTF. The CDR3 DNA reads TGTGCCAGCAGTTACTCCAGTACTGGGGCCAACGTCCTGACTTTC.

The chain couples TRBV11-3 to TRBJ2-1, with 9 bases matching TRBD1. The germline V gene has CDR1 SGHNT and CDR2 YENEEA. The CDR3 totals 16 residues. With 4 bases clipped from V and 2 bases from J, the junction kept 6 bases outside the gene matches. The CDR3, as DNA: TGTGCCAGCAGCTGGGGACAGGGTGTCACCTACAATGAGCAGTTCTTC. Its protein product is CASSWGQGVTYNEQFF.